This T cell receptor beta chain was identified in a study of blood T cell repertoires in COVID-19 (TCRdb year 2020). Regarding the complete study: Samples covering the acute and convalescent phases of COVID-19 were provided by collaborators in the United States, Italy and Spain. The material from the prospective study consisted of cDNA or gDNA derived from T cells, B-cell-depleted T cells, or PBMCs. The dataset comprised deeply sampled blood TCRbeta repertoires from subjects exposed to, actively infected with, or recovered from COVID-19. A freely available public database, intended as a resource for researchers studying the immune response to SARS-CoV-2, is where the repertoires were released. The samples were drawn from two sources: the first 160 participants of the ongoing ImmuneRACE study, and over 1,000 subjects contributed by 6 global collaborators. Nearly every sample came with metadata listing a de-identified subject ID, COVID-19 status, age in years and sex. HLA class I and class II types, where available, came from metadata supplied by the sample provider rather than from assay-based typing.

With respect to this clone: Its antigen target is currently unknown. It has no much larger one-base neighbor in the sample; base qualities were not kept.

CDR1 and CDR2, per the germline V gene, are KGHSH and LQKENI. Reading from cysteine to phenylalanine, the CDR3 counts 16 amino acids. Only CDR3 DNA remains: 48 bases, in frame from the first base. V loses 5 bases at its end and J loses 0 bases; junction bases beyond the gene matches: 5. The immunoSEQ Assay, a bias-controlled multiplex PCR, was used to amplify TCRbeta CDR3 regions from genomic DNA. Turning to the authors' computational methods: The number of nucleated cells in each sample was estimated from the amplification of reference gene primers within the assay. To quantify the absolute abundance of each unique TCRbeta CDR3 rearrangement, sequence reads were collapsed and filtered. For each sample, productive Simpson clonality was calculated as the square root of Simpson's diversity index across productive rearrangements. This is the immuneACCESS table as TCRdb keeps it, with only in-frame sequences that have V and J called. A part of the clones is gone; compared with another copy, unresolved V genes explain less than half, and the rest is unexplained. V and J calls and clone size follow that table, whereas D and trimming were derived from the DNA. This sample lists tens of thousands of clones; around 82% were detected once. The top ten constitute 25% to 30% of the sample.

Paper-wide results and their limitations: The quantity of clinical and demographic metadata differed by source and by participant and was supplied without curation.

Each collaborating institution followed its own protocols to collect whole blood in K2EDTA tubes. For TCRbeta analysis, collaborators shipped samples in one of three forms: frozen whole blood, isolated PBMCs, or DNA extracted from either of those sample types. The sequence is built from TRBV18 and TRBJ2-1, with TRBD1 matching 9 junction bases. The source is a human donor in a cohort sampled during active COVID-19. The sequencing input was peripheral blood. The CDR3 protein sequence reads: CASSAGTGSSYNEQFF. In nucleotide form, the sequence is TGTGCCAGCTCAGCCGGGACAGGGAGCTCCTACAATGAGCAGTTCTTC. With the rest looked up from the reference TRBV18 and TRBJ2-1 genes rather than sequenced, the full variable domain is NAGVMQNPRHLVRRRGQEARLRCSPMKGHSHVYWYRQLPEEGLKFMVYLQKENIIDESGMPKERFSAEFPKEGPSILRIQQVVRGDSAAYFCASSAGTGSSYNEQFFGPGTRLTVL.